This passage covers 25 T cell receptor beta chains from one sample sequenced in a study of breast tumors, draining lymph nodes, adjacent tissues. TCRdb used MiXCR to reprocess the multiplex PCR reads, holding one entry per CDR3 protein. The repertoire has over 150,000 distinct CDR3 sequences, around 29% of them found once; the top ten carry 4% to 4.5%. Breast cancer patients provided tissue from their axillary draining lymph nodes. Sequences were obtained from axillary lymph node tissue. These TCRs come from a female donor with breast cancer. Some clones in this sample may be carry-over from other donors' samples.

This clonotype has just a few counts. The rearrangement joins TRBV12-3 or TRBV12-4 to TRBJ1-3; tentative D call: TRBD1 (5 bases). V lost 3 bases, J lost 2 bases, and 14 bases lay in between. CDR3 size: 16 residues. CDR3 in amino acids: CASSFLGGGTGNTIYF. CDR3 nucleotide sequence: TGTGCCAGCAGTTTCCTGGGCGGGGGGACTGGAAACACCATATATTTT.

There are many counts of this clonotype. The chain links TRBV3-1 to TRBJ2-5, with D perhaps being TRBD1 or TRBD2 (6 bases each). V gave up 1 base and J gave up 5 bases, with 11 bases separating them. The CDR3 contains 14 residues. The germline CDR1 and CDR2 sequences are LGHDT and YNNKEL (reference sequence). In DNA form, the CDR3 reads TGTGCCAGCAGCCAAGTAGTAGGGGGGGAGACCCAGTACTTC. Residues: CASSQVVGGETQYF.

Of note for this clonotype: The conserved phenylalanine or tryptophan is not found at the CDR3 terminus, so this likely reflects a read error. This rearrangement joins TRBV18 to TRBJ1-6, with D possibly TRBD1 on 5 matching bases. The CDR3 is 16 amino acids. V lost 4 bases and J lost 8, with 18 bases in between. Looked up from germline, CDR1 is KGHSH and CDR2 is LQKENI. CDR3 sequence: CASSRQPRGSYSPLHI. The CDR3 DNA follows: TGTGCCAGCTCACGACAACCCCGGGGCAGTTATTCACCCCTCCACATT.

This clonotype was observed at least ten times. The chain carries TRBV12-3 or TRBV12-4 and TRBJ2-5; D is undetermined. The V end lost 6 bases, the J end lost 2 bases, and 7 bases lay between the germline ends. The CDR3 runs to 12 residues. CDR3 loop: CASSDTQETQYF. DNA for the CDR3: TGTGCCAGCAGCGACACGCAAGAGACCCAGTACTTC.

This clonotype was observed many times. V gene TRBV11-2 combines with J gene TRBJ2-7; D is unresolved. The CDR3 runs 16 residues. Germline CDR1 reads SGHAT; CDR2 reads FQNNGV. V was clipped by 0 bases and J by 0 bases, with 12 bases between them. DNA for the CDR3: TGTGCCAGCAGCTTAGATGGTGACTTTAGCTCCTACGAGCAGTACTTC. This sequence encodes CASSLDGDFSSYEQYF.

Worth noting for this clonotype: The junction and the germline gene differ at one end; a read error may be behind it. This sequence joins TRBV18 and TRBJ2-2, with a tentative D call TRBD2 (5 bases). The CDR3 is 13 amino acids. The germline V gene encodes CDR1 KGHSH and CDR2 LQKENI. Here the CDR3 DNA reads TGTGCCAGCTCACGTATAGGAGCCGGGGAGCTGGTTTTT. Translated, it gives CASSRIGAGELVF.

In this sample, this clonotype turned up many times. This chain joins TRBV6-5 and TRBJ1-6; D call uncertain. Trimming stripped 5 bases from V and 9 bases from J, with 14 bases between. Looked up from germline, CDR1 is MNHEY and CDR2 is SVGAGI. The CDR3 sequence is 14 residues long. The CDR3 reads CASSQTVRSSPLHF. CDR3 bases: TGTGCCAGCAGTCAAACAGTGAGGAGTTCACCCCTCCACTTT.

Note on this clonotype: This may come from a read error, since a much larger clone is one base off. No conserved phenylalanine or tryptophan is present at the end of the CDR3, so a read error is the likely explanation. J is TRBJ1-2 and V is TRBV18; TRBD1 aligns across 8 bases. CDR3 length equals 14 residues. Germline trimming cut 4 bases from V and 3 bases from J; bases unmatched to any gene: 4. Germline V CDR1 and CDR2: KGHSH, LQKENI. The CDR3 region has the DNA TGTGCCAGCTCACAGACAGGGGAGGACTATGGCTACACCCTC. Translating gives CASSQTGEDYGYTL.

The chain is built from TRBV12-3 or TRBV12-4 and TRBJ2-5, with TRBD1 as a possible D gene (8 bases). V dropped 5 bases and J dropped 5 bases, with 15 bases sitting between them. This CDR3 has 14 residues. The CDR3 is CASSIYRGGETQYF. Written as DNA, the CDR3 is TGTGCCAGCAGTATCTACAGGGGGGGGGAGACCCAGTACTTC.

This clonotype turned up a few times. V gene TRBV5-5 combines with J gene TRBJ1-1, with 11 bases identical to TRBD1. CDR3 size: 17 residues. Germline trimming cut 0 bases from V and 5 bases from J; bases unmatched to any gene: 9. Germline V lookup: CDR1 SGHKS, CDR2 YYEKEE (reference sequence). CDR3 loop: CASSLGTGGAVQTEAFF. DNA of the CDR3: TGTGCCAGCAGCTTGGGGACAGGGGGCGCGGTCCAGACTGAAGCTTTCTTT.

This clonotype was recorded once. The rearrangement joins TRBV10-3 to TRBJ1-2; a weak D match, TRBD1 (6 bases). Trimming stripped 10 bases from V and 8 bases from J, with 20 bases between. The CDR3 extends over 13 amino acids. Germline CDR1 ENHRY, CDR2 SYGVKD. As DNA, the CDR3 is TGTGCCAGCAGGGACAACGTCGATTCAGGCTACACCTTC. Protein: CASRDNVDSGYTF.

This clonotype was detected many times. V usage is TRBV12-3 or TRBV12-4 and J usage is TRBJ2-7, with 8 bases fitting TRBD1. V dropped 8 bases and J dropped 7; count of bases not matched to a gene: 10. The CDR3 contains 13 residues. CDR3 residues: CASLRTGKGEQYF. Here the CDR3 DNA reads TGTGCCAGCCTTCGGACAGGGAAAGGGGAGCAGTACTTC.

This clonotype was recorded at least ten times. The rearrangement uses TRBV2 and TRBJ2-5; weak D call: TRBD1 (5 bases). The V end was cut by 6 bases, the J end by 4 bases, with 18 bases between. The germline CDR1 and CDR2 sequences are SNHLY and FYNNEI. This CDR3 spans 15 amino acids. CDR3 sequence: CASSPRGHQGETQYF. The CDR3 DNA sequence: TGTGCCAGCAGCCCCCGAGGCCACCAGGGAGAGACCCAGTACTTC.

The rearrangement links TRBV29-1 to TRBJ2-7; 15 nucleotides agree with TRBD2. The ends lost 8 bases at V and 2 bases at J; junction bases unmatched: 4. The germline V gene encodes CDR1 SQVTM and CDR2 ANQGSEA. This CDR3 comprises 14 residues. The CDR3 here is CSWGLAGGAYEQYF. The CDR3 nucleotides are TGCAGCTGGGGACTAGCGGGGGGAGCCTACGAGCAGTACTTC.

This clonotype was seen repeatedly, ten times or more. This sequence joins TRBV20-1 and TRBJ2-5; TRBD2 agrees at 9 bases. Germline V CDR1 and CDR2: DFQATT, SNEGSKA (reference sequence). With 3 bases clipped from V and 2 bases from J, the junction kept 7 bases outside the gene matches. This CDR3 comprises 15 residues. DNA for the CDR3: TGCAGTGCTAGGGAAAGCGGGGGGACGCAAGAGACCCAGTACTTC. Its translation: CSARESGGTQETQYF.

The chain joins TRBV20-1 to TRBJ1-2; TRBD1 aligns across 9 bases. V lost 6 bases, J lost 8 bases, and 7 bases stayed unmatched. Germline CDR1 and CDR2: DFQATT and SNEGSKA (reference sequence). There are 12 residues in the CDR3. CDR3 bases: TGCAGTGCATGGACAGGGGTCAGGGGCTACACCTTC. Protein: CSAWTGVRGYTF.

CDR3 DNA: TGTGCCAGCAGTATGGTCCAAGGGTGGGGGGGCTACTACGAGCAGTACTTC. Its protein product is CASSMVQGWGGYYEQYF. The chain carries TRBV6-1 and TRBJ2-7, with a possible D match to TRBD2 (7 bases). This CDR3 spans 17 amino acids. The V end lost 5 bases, the J end lost 3 bases, and 23 bases lay between the germline ends. Germline V lookup: CDR1 MNHNS, CDR2 SASEGT.

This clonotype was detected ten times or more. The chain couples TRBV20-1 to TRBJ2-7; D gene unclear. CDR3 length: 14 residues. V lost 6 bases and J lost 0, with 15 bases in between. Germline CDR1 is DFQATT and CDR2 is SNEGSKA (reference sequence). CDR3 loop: CSASYGVFSYEQYF. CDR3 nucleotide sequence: TGCAGTGCATCCTATGGAGTCTTCTCCTACGAGCAGTACTTC.

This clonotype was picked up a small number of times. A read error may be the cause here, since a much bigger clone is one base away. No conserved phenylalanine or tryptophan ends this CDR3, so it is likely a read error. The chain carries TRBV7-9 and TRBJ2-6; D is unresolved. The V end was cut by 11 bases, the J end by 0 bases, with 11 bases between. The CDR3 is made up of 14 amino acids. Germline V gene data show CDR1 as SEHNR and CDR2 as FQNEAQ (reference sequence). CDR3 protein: CAFPEDSGANVLTL. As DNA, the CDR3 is TGTGCCTTCCCAGAGGACTCTGGGGCCAACGTCCTGACTCTC.

CDR3 sequence: CASSFTTSGRPYNEQFF. CDR3 sequence (DNA): TGTGCCAGCAGTTTCACGACTAGCGGGAGACCCTACAATGAGCAGTTCTTC. J is TRBJ2-1 and V is TRBV7-9; TRBD2 agrees at 12 bases. The CDR3 extends over 17 amino acids. Per the germline V gene, CDR1 is SEHNR and CDR2 is FQNEAQ (reference sequence). Losses at the gene ends were 6 bases for V and 2 bases for J; bases not matched to a gene: 8.

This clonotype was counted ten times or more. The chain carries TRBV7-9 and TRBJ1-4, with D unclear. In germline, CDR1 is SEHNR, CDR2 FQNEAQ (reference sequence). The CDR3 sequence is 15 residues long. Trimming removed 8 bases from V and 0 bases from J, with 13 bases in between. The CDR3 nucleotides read TGTGCCAGCTGCGGCTTTACTACAACTAATGAAAAACTGTTTTTT. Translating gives CASCGFTTTNEKLFF.

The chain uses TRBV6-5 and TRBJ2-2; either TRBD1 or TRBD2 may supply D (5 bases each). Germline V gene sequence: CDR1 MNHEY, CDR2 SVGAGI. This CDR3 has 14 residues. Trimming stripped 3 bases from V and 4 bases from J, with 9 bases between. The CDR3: CASSYDSGTGELFF. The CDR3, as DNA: TGTGCCAGCAGTTATGACAGCGGCACCGGGGAGCTGTTTTTT.

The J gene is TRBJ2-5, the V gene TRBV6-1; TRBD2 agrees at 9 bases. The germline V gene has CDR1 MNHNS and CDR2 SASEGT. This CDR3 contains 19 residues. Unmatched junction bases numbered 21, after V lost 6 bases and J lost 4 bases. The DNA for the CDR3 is TGTGCCAGCAGCTCCCTGGTAGGGAGTGGGCTAGCGGGACGAGAGACCCAGTACTTC. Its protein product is CASSSLVGSGLAGRETQYF.

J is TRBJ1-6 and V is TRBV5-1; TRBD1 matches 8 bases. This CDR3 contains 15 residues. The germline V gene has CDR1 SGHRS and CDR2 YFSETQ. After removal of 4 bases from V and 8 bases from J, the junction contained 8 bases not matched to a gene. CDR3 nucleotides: TGCGCCAGCAGCGTGACAGGGGAACCGGATTCACCCCTCCACTTT. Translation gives CASSVTGEPDSPLHF.

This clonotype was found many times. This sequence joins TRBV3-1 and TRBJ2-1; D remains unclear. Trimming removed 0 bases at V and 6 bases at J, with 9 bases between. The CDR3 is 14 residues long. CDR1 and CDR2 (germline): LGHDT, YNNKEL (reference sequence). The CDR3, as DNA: TGTGCCAGCAGCCAAGAAGGCCTACTCAATGAGCAGTTCTTC. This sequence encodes CASSQEGLLNEQFF.